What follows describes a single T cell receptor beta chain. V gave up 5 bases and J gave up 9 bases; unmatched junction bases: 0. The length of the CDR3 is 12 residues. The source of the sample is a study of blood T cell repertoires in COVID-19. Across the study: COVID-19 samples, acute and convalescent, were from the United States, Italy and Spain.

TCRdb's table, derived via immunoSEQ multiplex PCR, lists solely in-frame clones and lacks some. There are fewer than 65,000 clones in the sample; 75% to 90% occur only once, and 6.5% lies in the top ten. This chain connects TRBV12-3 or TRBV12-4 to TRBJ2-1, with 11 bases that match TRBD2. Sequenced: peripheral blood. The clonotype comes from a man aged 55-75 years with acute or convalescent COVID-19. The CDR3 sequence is CASSTSGSEQFF. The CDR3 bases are TGTGCCAGCAGTACTAGCGGGAGTGAGCAGTTCTTC.